One and the same sample provided the 23 T cell receptor beta chains below, sequenced in a study of identical twins. Each CDR3 protein is one row after TCRdb ran MiXCR on the 5' RACE reads. Seen here are roughly 770,000 distinct CDR3 sequences, around a sixth observed once, and the top ten hold roughly 14%. The data also belong to a second study, concerning T cells expressing NK-cell markers.

The sequenced material came from PBMCs. These receptors came from a young woman in good health.

The CDR3 DNA reads as TGCGCCAGCGCCAAGGGGGGGTCGGGGACTGAAGCTTTCTTT. Translation gives CASAKGGSGTEAFF. The genes are TRBV5-1 and TRBJ1-1; possibly TRBD1 for D (6 bases). Per the germline V gene, CDR1 is SGHRS and CDR2 is YFSETQ. Deletions cut 7 bases from V and 5 bases from J, with 18 bases between. The CDR3 is made up of 14 amino acids.

This clonotype showed up just a few times. This sequence joins TRBV20-1 and TRBJ1-4; a possible D gene is TRBD1 (6 bases). Germline-derived CDR1 and CDR2 are DFQATT and SNEGSKA (reference sequence). V lost 6 bases, J lost 8 bases, and 16 bases lay in between. The length of the CDR3 is 13 residues. The DNA of the CDR3 is TGCAGTGCGCCACACAGGGAAAAGGAAAAACTGTTTTTT. It specifies CSAPHREKEKLFF.

This clonotype was seen a few times. The CDR3: CASRRDSIYHEQYF. Here the CDR3 DNA reads TGTGCCAGCAGGCGGGACAGTATTTACCACGAGCAGTACTTC. The genes are TRBV12-3 or TRBV12-4 and TRBJ2-7; maybe TRBD1 (7 bases). Trimming removed 6 bases from V and 5 bases from J, with 17 bases in between. The CDR3 runs to 14 residues.

This clonotype was found many times. V usage is TRBV7-9 and J usage is TRBJ2-5; the D is unclear. The CDR3 contains 11 residues. V gave up 1 base and J gave up 6 bases, with 3 bases separating them. Germline V gene sequence: CDR1 SEHNR, CDR2 FQNEAQ (reference sequence). As DNA, the CDR3 is TGTGCCAGCAGCTTAGACCAGACCCAGTACTTC. Its translation is CASSLDQTQYF.

This clonotype was seen a handful of times. The chain combines TRBV20-1 with TRBJ2-3; D might be TRBD1 (6 bases). CDR1 is DFQATT, CDR2 SNEGSKA, per germline (reference sequence). The CDR3 runs to 14 residues. Between the trimmed V and J ends, which lost 6 bases and 0 bases, there was a span of 13 bases. CDR3 coding DNA: TGCAGTGCACTCCGGGACACTAGCACAGATACGCAGTATTTT. It is translated as CSALRDTSTDTQYF.

The V and J genes are TRBV20-1 and TRBJ2-1, with TRBD1 identical over 8 bases. The CDR3 is 16 residues long. V dropped 1 base and J dropped 8; count of bases not matched to a gene: 13. In germline, CDR1 is DFQATT, CDR2 SNEGSKA (reference sequence). The chain's CDR3 is CSARAPGTGTIHEQFF. CDR3 nucleotides: TGCAGTGCTAGAGCCCCCGGGACAGGCACCATCCATGAGCAGTTCTTC.

The CDR3 reads CSAGVGPRKHEQYF. The DNA of the CDR3 is TGCAGTGCTGGGGTGGGCCCCAGAAAACACGAGCAGTACTTC. V is TRBV20-1 and J is TRBJ2-7; unclear D gene. The CDR3 length is 14 residues. Germline assignment: CDR1 DFQATT and CDR2 SNEGSKA (reference sequence). The V end lost 5 bases, the J end lost 5 bases, and 19 bases lay between the germline ends.

This clonotype was counted many times. This CDR3 reads CASSPPTSGSQSAQYF. The CDR3 coding sequence is TGTGCCAGCAGTCCACCGACTAGCGGGAGTCAAAGTGCGCAGTATTTT. This sequence joins TRBV12-3 or TRBV12-4 and TRBJ2-3, with TRBD2 matching 12 bases. The CDR3 sequence is 16 residues long. Losses at the gene ends were 5 bases for V and 10 bases for J; bases not matched to a gene: 13.

This clonotype was observed a few times. The rearrangement uses TRBV5-1 and TRBJ2-2, with D possibly matching TRBD2 (6 bases). CDR1 is SGHRS, CDR2 YFSETQ, per germline. CDR3 length: 16 residues. V was trimmed by 7 bases and J by 4 bases, leaving 20 bases between them. For the CDR3, the DNA is TGCGCCAGCCGCCCGGTCGGGCGGGGAGGCACCGGGGAGCTGTTTTTT. Amino acid sequence: CASRPVGRGGTGELFF.

This clonotype has a handful of counts. CDR3: CASSGNRGGNSPLHF. The DNA of the CDR3 is TGTGCCAGCAGTGGGAACAGGGGTGGAAATTCACCCCTCCACTTT. V and J are TRBV2 and TRBJ1-6; 7 bases align to TRBD1. The CDR3 totals 15 residues. Germline assignment: CDR1 SNHLY and CDR2 FYNNEI. V was clipped by 4 bases and J by 7 bases; unmatched bases: 7.

As regards this clonotype: This may come from a read error, since a much larger clone is one base off. V gene TRBV6-1 combines with J gene TRBJ2-1; 7 nucleotides agree with TRBD1. Germline V CDR1 and CDR2: MNHNS, SASEGT. The CDR3 totals 14 residues. Here the CDR3 reads CASSLRTGNNEQLF. CDR3 nucleotides: TGTGCCAGCAGTCTAAGGACAGGTAACAATGAGCAGCTCTTC.

The chain links TRBV7-8 to TRBJ1-5, with unresolved D. From germline, CDR1 is SGHVS and CDR2 FQNEAQ. CDR3 length: 13 residues. Trimming left V 3 bases short and J 10 bases short, with 13 bases between. The CDR3: CASSFGGSGPQHF. CDR3 nucleotide sequence: TGTGCCAGCAGCTTCGGAGGGTCAGGCCCCCAGCATTTT.

The chain has TRBV12-3 or TRBV12-4 and TRBJ1-1; D not resolved. This CDR3 contains 14 residues. V was clipped by 6 bases and J by 1 base, with 12 bases between them. CDR3 bases: TGTGCCAGCAGCCTACAGCAGGAGAACACTGAAGCTTTCTTT. Protein product: CASSLQQENTEAFF.

The chain carries TRBV2 and TRBJ2-1; 7 nucleotides line up with TRBD2. Germline V gene data show CDR1 as SNHLY and CDR2 as FYNNEI. V trimming: 6 bases; J trimming: 2 bases; junction bases outside the gene matches: 4. There are 14 residues in the CDR3. The CDR3 DNA reads as TGTGCCAGCAGGAGGACTAGTGCCTACAATGAGCAGTTCTTC. Amino acid sequence: CASRRTSAYNEQFF.

V and J are TRBV11-2 and TRBJ2-3, with a possible D match to TRBD2 (5 bases). V shed 2 bases and J shed 3 bases, with 15 bases lying between them. Germline CDR1 SGHAT, CDR2 FQNNGV. The CDR3 sequence is 16 residues long. The CDR3: CASSLSFTAATDTQYF. In DNA form, the CDR3 reads TGTGCCAGCAGCTTATCTTTCACAGCGGCTACAGATACGCAGTATTTT. Filled out from reference TRBV11-2 and TRBJ2-3, the complete variable domain reads EAGVAQSPRYKIIEKRQSVAFWCNPISGHATLYWYQQILGQGPKLLIQFQNNGVVDDSQLPKDRFSAERLKGVDSTLKIQPAKLEDSAVYLCASSLSFTAATDTQYFGPGTRLTVL.

V usage is TRBV15 and J usage is TRBJ1-2; no clear D gene. The CDR3 sequence is 14 residues long. In germline, CDR1 is LNHNV, CDR2 YYDKDF (reference sequence). V was shortened by 1 base and J by 0 bases, with 6 bases between the two germline ends. This chain's CDR3 is CATSRGGTNYGYTF. The CDR3 nucleotides read TGTGCCACCAGCAGAGGAGGCACTAACTATGGCTACACCTTC.

This clonotype was recorded a few times. The gene calls are TRBV11-1 and TRBJ2-1; D perhaps matches TRBD2 (6 bases). This CDR3 has 18 amino acids. The V gene's germline CDR1 is SGHAT and CDR2 FQDESV (reference sequence). Trimming left V 2 bases short and J 4 bases short, with 21 bases between. CDR3 amino acids: CASSLSRLGRTIYNEQFF. CDR3 in DNA: TGTGCCAGCAGCTTATCGAGGCTTGGGCGGACTATTTACAATGAGCAGTTCTTC.

The chain employs TRBV4-2 and TRBJ2-1; 10 bases align to TRBD2. Germline V gene data show CDR1 as LGHNA and CDR2 as YNFKEQ. The CDR3 consists of 15 residues. The V and J ends lost 8 bases and 6 bases, in that order; junction bases with no gene match: 10. CDR3 protein: CASSSGGAELNEQFF. CDR3 coding DNA: TGTGCCAGCTCGAGCGGGGGGGCGGAGCTCAATGAGCAGTTCTTC.

J is TRBJ1-2 and V is TRBV15; D is unresolved. The length of the CDR3 is 14 residues. CDR1 is LNHNV, CDR2 YYDKDF, per germline (reference sequence). V was shortened by 0 bases and J by 8 bases, with 13 bases between the two germline ends. This CDR3 reads CATSRDTFPGGYTF. For the CDR3, the DNA is TGTGCCACCAGCAGAGATACATTTCCTGGGGGCTACACCTTC.

V usage is TRBV20-1 and J usage is TRBJ1-1, with a weak D call TRBD1 (5 bases). CDR1 is DFQATT, CDR2 SNEGSKA, per germline (reference sequence). The CDR3 has 13 amino acids. V was trimmed by 5 bases and J by 0 bases, leaving 10 bases between them. DNA for the CDR3: TGCAGTGCTGACAGCGATTTGAACACTGAAGCTTTCTTT. This encodes CSADSDLNTEAFF.

The rearrangement joins TRBV7-2 to TRBJ2-3; D uncertain. Germline assignment: CDR1 SGHTA and CDR2 FQGNSA. This CDR3 region has 13 residues. V dropped 5 bases and J dropped 5 bases, with 11 bases sitting between them. This chain's CDR3 is CASSPTRGDTQYF. Written as DNA, the CDR3 is TGTGCCAGCAGCCCCACCCGAGGAGATACGCAGTATTTT.

The sample holds a few counts of this clonotype. The chain is built from TRBV14 and TRBJ2-1; D tentatively fits TRBD1 or TRBD2 (5 bases each). CDR3 length: 14 residues. V was clipped by 7 bases and J by 1 base, with 11 bases between them. Germline assignment: CDR1 SGHDN and CDR2 FVKESK. The CDR3 is CASTRGLSYNEQFF. CDR3 coding DNA: TGTGCCAGCACCCGGGGCCTTTCCTACAATGAGCAGTTCTTC.

The chain has TRBV27 and TRBJ2-3; D is unclear. Looked up from germline, CDR1 is MNHEY and CDR2 is SMNVEV (reference sequence). Trimming shortened V by 5 bases and J by 1 base, and 10 bases separated the two germline ends. The CDR3 sequence is 14 residues long. The CDR3 nucleotides are TGTGCCAGCAGTGGAGTCCGAGGCACAGATACGCAGTATTTT. It specifies CASSGVRGTDTQYF.